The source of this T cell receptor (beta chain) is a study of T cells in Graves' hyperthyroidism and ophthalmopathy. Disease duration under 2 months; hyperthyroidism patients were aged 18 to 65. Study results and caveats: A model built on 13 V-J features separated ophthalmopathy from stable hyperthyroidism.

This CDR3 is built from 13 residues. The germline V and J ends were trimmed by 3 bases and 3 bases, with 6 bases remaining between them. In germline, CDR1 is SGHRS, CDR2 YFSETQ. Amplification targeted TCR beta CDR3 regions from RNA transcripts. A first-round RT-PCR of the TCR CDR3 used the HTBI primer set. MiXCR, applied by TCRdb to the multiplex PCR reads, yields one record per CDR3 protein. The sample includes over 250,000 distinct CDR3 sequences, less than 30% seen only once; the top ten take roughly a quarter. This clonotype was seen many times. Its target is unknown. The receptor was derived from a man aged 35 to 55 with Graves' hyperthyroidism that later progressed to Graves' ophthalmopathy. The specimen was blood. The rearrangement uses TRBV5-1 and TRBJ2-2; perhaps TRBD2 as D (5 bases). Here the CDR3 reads CASSSDYTGELFF. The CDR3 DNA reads TGCGCCAGCAGCTCGGACTACACCGGGGAGCTGTTTTTT.